Shown below are 25 T cell receptor beta chains from a single sample sequenced in a study of identical twins (dated by TCRdb to the mid-2010s). Libraries were constructed by 5' RACE. Reads for this sample came from an Illumina HiSeq 2000. The public sequencing data were trimmed at Q25 with fastp and processed into clonotypes with MiXCR by TCRdb, which kept only in-frame beta chains. Merged by CDR3 protein, the rows form single entries marked with the most common genes and DNA. The sample table holds about 500,000 distinct CDR3 sequences, of which over 11% were seen once. Approximately 0.98% of the sample belongs to the ten largest clones. This same sample was also taken into another study, of yellow fever vaccine responses in identical twins.

The sample comprised CD4+ T cells sorted from blood. These receptors were obtained from a woman between 18 and 29 years old in good health.

At least ten counts were recorded for this clonotype. The V call is TRBV6-2 or TRBV6-3, the J call TRBJ2-1, with D possibly being TRBD2 (6 bases). The germline V and J ends were trimmed by 4 bases and 7 bases, with 14 bases remaining between them. This CDR3 has 14 amino acids. CDR1 and CDR2 (germline): MNHEY, SVGEGT. The CDR3 sequence: CASSSGGMGNEQFF. In DNA, the CDR3 is TGTGCCAGCAGTTCGGGCGGGATGGGTAATGAGCAGTTCTTC.

The chain couples TRBV5-1 to TRBJ2-2, with D maybe TRBD1 (6 bases). With 4 bases removed from V and 3 bases from J, the gap between germline ends came to 16 bases. Germline V gene data show CDR1 as SGHRS and CDR2 as YFSETQ. The CDR3 is 16 amino acids. The CDR3 sequence: CASSLQGMQDTGELFF. The CDR3 region has the DNA TGCGCCAGCAGCCTACAGGGTATGCAGGACACCGGGGAGCTGTTTTTT.

This chain joins TRBV2 and TRBJ2-1; D is unresolved. Trimming removed 7 bases at V and 12 bases at J, with 13 bases between. CDR1 and CDR2 (germline): SNHLY, FYNNEI. This CDR3 contains 11 residues. Here the CDR3 DNA reads TGTGCCAGCACGGGCCCTTCGTCGCAGTTCTTC. Protein sequence: CASTGPSSQFF.

This clonotype showed up just a few times. Written as DNA, the CDR3 is TGTGCCAGCAGTCGAATAGCGGGGGCGAACACCGGGGAGCTGTTTTTT. Translation gives CASSRIAGANTGELFF. The gene calls are TRBV12-3 or TRBV12-4 and TRBJ2-2; 9 bases are a match to TRBD2. The ends lost 5 bases at V and 0 bases at J; junction bases unmatched: 4. The CDR3 is 16 residues long.

The V gene is TRBV12-3 or TRBV12-4, the J gene TRBJ1-2, with unresolved D. CDR3 length: 13 residues. V was clipped by 11 bases and J by 5 bases, with 18 bases between them. DNA of the CDR3: TGTGCCCAGCTCTCAGACGGGGTTTATGGCTACACCTTC. As protein: CAQLSDGVYGYTF.

At least ten counts were recorded for this clonotype. The CDR3 spells CASSRTSLPTGELFF. The CDR3 nucleotides are TGCGCCAGCAGCCGAACAAGTCTCCCCACCGGGGAGCTGTTTTTT. The chain couples TRBV4-3 to TRBJ2-2, with D unresolved. Germline assignment: CDR1 LGHNA and CDR2 YSLEER. This CDR3 comprises 15 residues. Trimming cost V 4 bases and J 4 bases, with 13 bases left between them.

This clonotype was detected only a few times. The chain combines TRBV7-2 with TRBJ2-7; D gene uncertain. The germline V gene encodes CDR1 SGHTA and CDR2 FQGNSA. Trimming took off 1 base at V and 3 bases at J, with 13 bases between the two ends. The CDR3 has 15 residues. The CDR3 sequence: CASSLVLGGYYEQYF. In DNA form, the CDR3 reads TGTGCCAGCAGCTTAGTCCTCGGCGGATACTACGAGCAGTACTTC.

Only a few counts were recorded for this clonotype. V usage is TRBV3-1 and J usage is TRBJ2-6; no clear D. This CDR3 has 16 amino acids. The germline gives CDR1 LGHDT, CDR2 YNNKEL (reference sequence). With 2 bases removed from V and 0 bases from J, the gap between germline ends came to 8 bases. In DNA form, the CDR3 reads TGTGCCAGCAGCCAACTTAGGAGCTCTGGGGCCAACGTCCTGACTTTC. Translation gives CASSQLRSSGANVLTF.

The rearrangement joins TRBV20-1 to TRBJ2-6, with TRBD1 as a possible D gene (5 bases). Germline-derived CDR1 and CDR2 are DFQATT and SNEGSKA (reference sequence). V was trimmed by 3 bases and J by 1 base, leaving 13 bases between them. The CDR3 has 16 amino acids. CDR3 protein: CSASPPRGSGANVLTF. As DNA, the CDR3 is TGCAGTGCTAGTCCCCCAAGGGGTTCTGGGGCCAACGTCCTGACTTTC.

This clonotype was observed a handful of times. V gene TRBV11-2 combines with J gene TRBJ2-1, with D hard to call. Germline loops: CDR1 SGHAT, CDR2 FQNNGV. The CDR3 has 15 amino acids. V was cut by 5 bases and J by 7 bases, with 18 bases left in between. The CDR3 DNA sequence: TGTGCCAGCAGCCCAGCCTCCGGGCTAGGGAATGAGCAGTTCTTC. Translating it yields CASSPASGLGNEQFF.

This clonotype was seen a few times. This chain uses TRBV27 with TRBJ2-7; 8 nucleotides line up with TRBD2. V lost 6 bases to trimming and J lost 12 bases; unmatched junction nucleotides: 10. The CDR3 spans 12 residues. Germline V gene sequence: CDR1 MNHEY, CDR2 SMNVEV (reference sequence). The CDR3 bases are TGTGCCAGCAGAATTGACGGGGGGGTACTGTACTTC. It translates to CASRIDGGVLYF.

Ten or more counts support this clonotype. The CDR3 nucleotides are TGTGCCAGCAGTTTGTCGTGGGGAAGCGGTTCACCCCTCCACTTT. Translated: CASSLSWGSGSPLHF. The V gene is TRBV12-3 or TRBV12-4, the J gene TRBJ1-6; D unclear. CDR3 size: 15 residues. Trimming stripped 3 bases from V and 9 bases from J, with 15 bases between.

The chain employs TRBV5-1 and TRBJ2-3; 9 positions match TRBD2. From germline, CDR1 is SGHRS and CDR2 YFSETQ. CDR3 length: 16 residues. The ends lost 4 bases at V and 2 bases at J; junction bases unmatched: 8. This chain's CDR3 is CASSGGLAGYTDTQYF. The CDR3 DNA reads as TGCGCCAGCAGCGGCGGTCTAGCGGGGTACACAGATACGCAGTATTTT.

This clonotype showed up just a few times. The rearrangement joins TRBV10-3 to TRBJ2-2; D is undetermined. V was trimmed by 0 bases and J by 3 bases, leaving 2 bases between them. The CDR3 has 13 amino acids. Germline assignment: CDR1 ENHRY and CDR2 SYGVKD. The CDR3 sequence is CAISESDTGELFF. CDR3 nucleotide sequence: TGTGCCATCAGTGAGTCAGACACCGGGGAGCTGTTTTTT.

This clonotype was recorded many times. CDR3 in DNA: TGCGCATTATCGGGGGGATACACAGATACGCAGTATTTT. It encodes CALSGGYTDTQYF. The chain has TRBV29-1 and TRBJ2-3; TRBD2 agrees at 7 bases. Germline assignment: CDR1 SQVTM and CDR2 ANQGSEA. CDR3 size: 13 residues.

This clonotype has more than one count but fewer than ten. The rearrangement joins TRBV7-6 to TRBJ2-7, with 8 positions matching TRBD2. Trimming took 6 bases from V and 7 from J; bases not matched to a gene: 11. Germline CDR1 reads SGHVS; CDR2 reads FNYEAQ. The CDR3 is 14 residues long. The chain's CDR3 is CASRASGGPGEQYF. The CDR3 coding sequence is TGTGCCAGCAGAGCCAGCGGGGGTCCGGGTGAGCAGTACTTC.

This clonotype has a handful of counts. The chain combines TRBV9 with TRBJ2-3, with 7 positions matching TRBD2. The CDR3 is 13 residues long. V shed 2 bases, J shed 5 bases, and the junction held 2 bases outside the gene matches. Germline V gene sequence: CDR1 SGDLS, CDR2 YYNGEE. The CDR3 coding sequence is TGTGCCAGCAGCGTTGGGGGGGAAGATACGCAGTATTTT. It yields the protein CASSVGGEDTQYF.

This clonotype was observed a handful of times. The chain couples TRBV18 to TRBJ2-7, with D possibly matching TRBD2 (6 bases). Germline CDR1 reads KGHSH; CDR2 reads LQKENI. The CDR3 totals 16 residues. The V end was cut by 0 bases, the J end by 0 bases, with 12 bases between. The CDR3 coding sequence is TGTGCCAGCTCACCACCGGAGGGAGATGGCTCCTACGAGCAGTACTTC. Translated: CASSPPEGDGSYEQYF.

This chain uses TRBV5-6 with TRBJ2-7; D remains ambiguous. The CDR3 contains 12 residues. Trimming pared 1 base from V and 2 bases from J, leaving 4 bases between. The germline V gene has CDR1 SGHDT and CDR2 YYEEEE. CDR3 in amino acids: CASSLKPYEQYF. The CDR3 nucleotides are TGTGCCAGCAGCTTGAAACCCTACGAGCAGTACTTC.

The J gene is TRBJ1-1, the V gene TRBV6-1; 8 bases agree with TRBD1. Trimming at V came to 5 bases and at J to 1 base, leaving 3 bases not matched to a gene. CDR1 and CDR2 (germline): MNHNS, SASEGT. This CDR3 spans 14 amino acids. The CDR3 reads CASSKTGGNTEAFF. The CDR3 DNA reads TGTGCCAGCAGTAAAACAGGGGGGAACACTGAAGCTTTCTTT.

A few counts support this clonotype. The J gene is TRBJ2-1, the V gene TRBV14, with 9 nucleotides matching TRBD1. This CDR3 has 16 amino acids. V lost 1 base to trimming and J lost 5 bases; unmatched junction nucleotides: 6. The germline V gene encodes CDR1 SGHDN and CDR2 FVKESK. The CDR3 DNA is TGTGCCAGCAGCCAAGTCGAGGGACAGGGACACAATGAGCAGTTCTTC. It specifies CASSQVEGQGHNEQFF.

This clonotype was detected a few times. V and J are TRBV20-1 and TRBJ2-6; D might be TRBD2 (5 bases). V shed 5 bases and J shed 2 bases, with 16 bases lying between them. Germline V gene lookup returns CDR1 DFQATT and CDR2 SNEGSKA (reference sequence). The CDR3 has 16 amino acids. The CDR3 nucleotides read TGCAGTGCTTTCTCAACTAGAGCCCCTGGGGCCAACGTCCTGACTTTC. It yields the protein CSAFSTRAPGANVLTF.

This rearrangement joins TRBV20-1 to TRBJ2-4, with D uncertain. This CDR3 has 14 residues. From germline, CDR1 is DFQATT and CDR2 SNEGSKA (reference sequence). Trimming cost V 6 bases and J 0 bases, with 12 bases left between them. The CDR3 region has the DNA TGCAGTGCGACGGGTTCTCAAGCCAAAAACATTCAGTACTTC. This gives the protein CSATGSQAKNIQYF.

This rearrangement joins TRBV11-2 to TRBJ2-3; 8 bases match TRBD2. The germline gives CDR1 SGHAT, CDR2 FQNNGV. Losses at the gene ends were 5 bases for V and 3 bases for J; bases not matched to a gene: 25. This CDR3 has 21 amino acids. In DNA form, the CDR3 reads TGTGCCAGCAGCCCTCGCCCCCGTCTTGTGGGCGGGGGGCCGGGGACAGATACGCAGTATTTT. Protein product: CASSPRPRLVGGGPGTDTQYF.

The DNA of the CDR3 is TGTGCCAGCAGCTCCCCGGGACAGGGGAAAAACATTCAGTACTTC. It translates to CASSSPGQGKNIQYF. V is TRBV7-3 and J is TRBJ2-4, with 10 positions matching TRBD1. Germline-derived CDR1 and CDR2 are SGHTA and FQGTGA. After removal of 4 bases from V and 4 bases from J, the junction contained 4 bases not matched to a gene. The CDR3 contains 15 residues. The full variable domain, completed using reference TRBV7-3 and TRBJ2-4, is GAGVSQTPSNKVTEKGKYVELRCDPISGHTALYWYRQSLGQGPEFLIYFQGTGAADDSGLPNDRFFAVRPEGSVSTLKIQRTERGDSAVYLCASSSPGQGKNIQYFGAGTRLSVL.